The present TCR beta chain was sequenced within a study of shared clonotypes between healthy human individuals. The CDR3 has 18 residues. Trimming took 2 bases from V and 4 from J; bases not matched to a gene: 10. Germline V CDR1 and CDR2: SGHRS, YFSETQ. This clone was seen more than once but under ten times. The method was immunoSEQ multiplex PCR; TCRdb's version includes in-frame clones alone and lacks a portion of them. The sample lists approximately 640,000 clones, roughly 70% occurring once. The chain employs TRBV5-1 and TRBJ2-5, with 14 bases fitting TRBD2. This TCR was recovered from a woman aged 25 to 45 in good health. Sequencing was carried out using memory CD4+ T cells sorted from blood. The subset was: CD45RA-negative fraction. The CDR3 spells CASSFRLAGGSSGETQYF. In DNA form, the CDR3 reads TGCGCCAGCAGCTTCCGACTAGCGGGAGGGTCATCGGGAGAGACCCAGTACTTC.